This entry is about one T cell receptor (beta chain). The sample comes from a study of breast tumors, draining lymph nodes, adjacent tissues. From the multiplex PCR reads, TCRdb called clonotypes with MiXCR, one entry per CDR3 protein. In the table there are about 270,000 distinct CDR3 sequences, more than 30% of which are singletons. Germline loops: CDR1 SGHTA, CDR2 FQGNSA. The CDR3 totals 14 residues. The ends were cut back, 1 base at V and 10 bases at J, with 17 bases in the middle. The lymph nodes were axillary draining lymph nodes from breast cancer patients. The material sequenced was axillary lymph node tissue. The receptor comes from a female donor with breast cancer. Some clones in this sample may be carry-over from other donors' samples. The gene calls are TRBV7-2 and TRBJ2-7; D uncertain. CDR3 loop: CASSLGGWMCEQYF. The CDR3 DNA sequence: TGTGCCAGCAGCTTAGGCGGTTGGATGTGCGAACAGTACTTC.